This T cell receptor beta chain was sequenced in a study of T cells after yellow fever vaccination. Findings and caveats of the study: Post-booster reappearance was seen for most primary-vaccination clones (around 96% CD4, around 90% CD8).

V was clipped by 2 bases and J by 9 bases, with 4 bases between them. There are 11 residues in the CDR3. CDR1 and CDR2 from the germline V gene are SGHDN and FVKESK. TCR cDNA was made by 5'RACE template switching, adding a universal primer site and UMIs. TCRdb called the 5' RACE reads again in MiXCR, with one record for every CDR3 protein. The table records fewer than 400,000 distinct CDR3 sequences, 6.2% of them present only once. This clonotype was seen at least ten times. The target antigen is unknown. The sample consisted of PBMCs, taken 5 days after the yellow fever booster vaccination. This clonotype was obtained from a man in his thirties or forties who received the YFV17D yellow fever vaccine. This chain joins TRBV14 and TRBJ2-2; D call uncertain. The CDR3 protein is CASSQFRELFF. CDR3 DNA: TGTGCCAGCAGCCAATTTCGGGAGCTGTTTTTT.